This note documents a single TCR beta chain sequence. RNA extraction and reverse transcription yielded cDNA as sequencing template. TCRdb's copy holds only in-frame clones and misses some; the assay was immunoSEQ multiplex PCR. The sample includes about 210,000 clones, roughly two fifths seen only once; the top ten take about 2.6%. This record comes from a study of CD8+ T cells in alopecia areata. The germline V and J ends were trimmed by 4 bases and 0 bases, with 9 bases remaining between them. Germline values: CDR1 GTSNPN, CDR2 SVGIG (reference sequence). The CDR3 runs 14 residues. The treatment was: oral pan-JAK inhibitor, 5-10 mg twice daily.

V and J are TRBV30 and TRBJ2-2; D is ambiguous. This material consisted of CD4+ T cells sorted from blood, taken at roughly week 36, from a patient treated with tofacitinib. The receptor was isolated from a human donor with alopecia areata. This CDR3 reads CAWTDRPNTGELFF. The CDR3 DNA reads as TGTGCCTGGACGGACCGACCGAACACCGGGGAGCTGTTTTTT.